A selection of T cell receptor beta chains follows, all from one sample in a study of T cells in Graves' hyperthyroidism and ophthalmopathy. MiXCR, applied by TCRdb to the multiplex PCR reads, yields one record per CDR3 protein. The sample holds fewer than 350,000 distinct CDR3 sequences; about 18% are singletons and the top ten take 45% to 50%. Sequencing input: blood. These receptors were taken from a woman aged 50 to 60 with Graves' hyperthyroidism. Both conserved end residues are part of each CDR3. A D gene is named only where the DNA matches it firmly. Some rows mark clone size as missing; the rest say once, few, many or name a class of expanded clone.

CDR3 DNA	CDR3 protein	J gene	V gene	clone size	D gene
TGCAGTGCTAGAAAAGCGGAAAGCTCCTACAATGAGCAGTTCTTC	CSARKAESSYNEQFF	TRBJ2-1	TRBV20-1	many	-
TGCAGTGCTAGGTGGGGGGAGCTGTTTTTT	CSARWGELFF	TRBJ2-2	TRBV20-1	few	-
TGTGCCAGCGGGGCAGTTTATAATTCACCCCTCCACTTT	CASGAVYNSPLHF	TRBJ1-6	TRBV3-1	-	-
TGCAGCGTTGAAGCTGGGGACAATTACGAGCAGTACTTC	CSVEAGDNYEQYF	TRBJ2-7	TRBV29-1	-	-
TGTGCCAGCAGTAGGGCTTATGAAAAACTGTTTTTT	CASSRAYEKLFF	TRBJ1-4	TRBV6-1	-	-
TGTGCCAGTAGTACAGGGAACACCTACAATGAGCAGTTCTTC	CASSTGNTYNEQFF	TRBJ2-1	TRBV19	few	-
TGCGCCAGCAGCATCGGGACAGGGGAAGGGGGACAGCCCCAGCATTTT	CASSIGTGEGGQPQHF	TRBJ1-5	TRBV5-1	many	TRBD1
TGTGCCAGTTTTCCCGGGACAGGGATCTATGGCTACACCTTC	CASFPGTGIYGYTF	TRBJ1-2	TRBV19	few	TRBD1
TGCAGTGCTAGAGTTCTCAGGGGGATAAGGACTGAAGCTTTCTTT	CSARVLRGIRTEAFF	TRBJ1-1	TRBV20-1	-	TRBD1
TGTGCCAGCAGCCTAGGGCGGACAACTAACTATGGCTACACCTTC	CASSLGRTTNYGYTF	TRBJ1-2	TRBV7-8	many	-
TGTGCCAGCAGCTCACAGGGGGGCGAAGAGACCCAGTACTTC	CASSSQGGEETQYF	TRBJ2-5	TRBV7-2	many	TRBD1
TGTGCCAGCAGCGATCCGGGACGGCCGAACAATGAGCAGTTCTTC	CASSDPGRPNNEQFF	TRBJ2-1	TRBV7-8	few	-
TGCAGCGGCCGTTCAGGGGGCCGGGAAGCTTTCTTT	CSGRSGGREAFF	TRBJ1-1	TRBV20-1	many	TRBD1
TGTGCCAGCAGGCCTGACAGGGGCGGCAGGGAGACCCAGTACTTC	CASRPDRGGRETQYF	TRBJ2-5	TRBV6-1	many	TRBD1
TGTGCCAGCAGCCCGGGACCGTACTCTGGAAACACCATATATTTT	CASSPGPYSGNTIYF	TRBJ1-3	TRBV3-1	many	-
TGTGCCAGCAGTGAGTGGGACGAACGGCCGCAGTATTTT	CASSEWDERPQYF	TRBJ2-3	TRBV6-1	-	-
TGCGCCAGCAGCTTATCTTCAGGACCGAACACTGAAGCTTTCTTT	CASSLSSGPNTEAFF	TRBJ1-1	TRBV5-1	few	-
TGTGCCAGCAGTCCTTCCGGGACAGGGCAGGGCGAGCAGTACTTC	CASSPSGTGQGEQYF	TRBJ2-7	TRBV2	many	TRBD1
TGTGCCAGCAGCTTAACGGGAGGGGCTAAAGTAGCTTTCTTT	CASSLTGGAKVAFF	TRBJ1-1	TRBV7-3	few	-
TGCGCCAGCAGCTTGGATACAGCCCCGAACACTGAAGCTTTCTTT	CASSLDTAPNTEAFF	TRBJ1-1	TRBV5-1	many	-
TGTGCCAGCTGCGGGACTGGCAACAATGAGCAGTTCTTC	CASCGTGNNEQFF	TRBJ2-1	TRBV6-1	-	-
TGTGCCAGCTCACCACCGGTCGGAGATGAAGCTTTCTTT	CASSPPVGDEAFF	TRBJ1-1	TRBV18	-	-
TGTGCCAGCAGCTTGCCGGTGGGAAGGAACACTGAAGCTTTCTTT	CASSLPVGRNTEAFF	TRBJ1-1	TRBV13	many	-
TGTGCCAGCAGTGAGGTCAGCAATCAGCCCCAGCATTTT	CASSEVSNQPQHF	TRBJ1-5	TRBV6-1	-	-
TGTGCCAGCAGTGCCCAGGGGGCGCTTCACGGGGAGACCCAGTACTTC	CASSAQGALHGETQYF	TRBJ2-5	TRBV2	many	TRBD1